The 12 T cell receptor beta chains listed next were all sequenced from one sample in a study of blood T cells in healthy people across ages. A sample-barcoded 5' primer and a J-beta primer mix were used in a second PCR of roughly 6 to 12 cycles. TCRdb ran MiXCR on the 5' RACE reads and lists one entry per CDR3 protein. This table holds 1.5 million to 2 million distinct CDR3 sequences, approximately 50% found once. The sequenced sample was blood. The receptors come from a middle-aged woman in good health.

The gene calls are TRBV12-3 or TRBV12-4 and TRBJ2-5; D is undetermined. Trimming stripped 5 bases from V and 1 base from J, with 14 bases between. This CDR3 has 15 residues. The CDR3 spells CASSPPLSGQETQYF. The CDR3 DNA sequence: TGTGCCAGCAGTCCCCCCCTTTCCGGCCAAGAGACCCAGTACTTC.

This sequence joins TRBV6-4 and TRBJ2-7; D might be TRBD2 (5 bases). From germline, CDR1 is MRHNA and CDR2 SNTAGT. Trimming removed 0 bases at V and 4 bases at J, with 16 bases between. The CDR3 totals 16 residues. The CDR3 is CASSDSLGGRGYEQYF. The DNA for the CDR3 is TGTGCCAGCAGTGACTCTTTGGGCGGGCGCGGTTACGAGCAGTACTTC.

This clonotype has more than one count but fewer than ten. The chain employs TRBV20-1 and TRBJ2-1, with TRBD2 identical over 10 bases. The length of the CDR3 is 13 residues. Germline values: CDR1 DFQATT, CDR2 SNEGSKA (reference sequence). V trimming: 6 bases; J trimming: 5 bases; junction bases outside the gene matches: 4. The CDR3 reads CSAWTSGHNEQFF. The CDR3 nucleotides read TGCAGTGCGTGGACTAGCGGACACAATGAGCAGTTCTTC.

This clonotype was recorded once. V and J are TRBV5-1 and TRBJ2-3; TRBD2 matches 11 bases. Germline trimming cut 6 bases from V and 3 bases from J; bases unmatched to any gene: 9. The length of the CDR3 is 16 residues. From germline, CDR1 is SGHRS and CDR2 YFSETQ. The CDR3 DNA sequence: TGCGCCAGCACCCTTTCTAGCGGGGGGATAACAGATACGCAGTATTTT. Translated: CASTLSSGGITDTQYF.

The chain joins TRBV4-3 to TRBJ2-1, with D perhaps matching TRBD1 or TRBD2 (5 bases each). CDR1 is LGHNA, CDR2 YSLEER, per germline. CDR3 length: 16 residues. V lost 2 bases, J lost 8 bases, and 19 bases lay in between. This CDR3 reads CASSQHVTGGSDEQFF. The DNA of the CDR3 is TGCGCCAGCAGCCAACATGTAACAGGAGGAAGCGATGAGCAGTTCTTC.

As for this clonotype: One end of the junction does not line up with germline, which may come from a read error. The V call is TRBV7-7, the J call TRBJ2-3; D ambiguous. CDR3 length equals 14 residues. Germline V CDR1 and CDR2: SSHAT, FNYEAQ (reference sequence). The CDR3 protein is CASSLAGHTDTQYF. In DNA form, the CDR3 reads TGTGCTAGCAGCTTAGCTGGCCACACAGATACGCAGTATTTT.

The chain joins TRBV12-3 or TRBV12-4 to TRBJ1-5, with no clear D. Trimming shortened V by 6 bases and J by 7 bases, and 16 bases separated the two germline ends. This CDR3 is built from 14 residues. The CDR3 DNA follows: TGTGCCAGCAGCCCGAGTAAGGGTTTGCAGCCCCAGCATTTT. The encoded protein is CASSPSKGLQPQHF.

This clonotype was detected a few times. V gene TRBV4-1 combines with J gene TRBJ1-2; D gene unclear. CDR3 length: 15 residues. The ends were cut back, 1 base at V and 0 bases at J, with 9 bases in the middle. Germline V gene lookup returns CDR1 MGHRA and CDR2 YSYEKL. The CDR3 loop reads CASSQGGSANYGYTF. The CDR3 region has the DNA TGCGCCAGCAGCCAAGGCGGCAGCGCTAACTATGGCTACACCTTC.

The chain joins TRBV7-2 to TRBJ2-5, with TRBD2 matching over 8 bases. Germline lookup yields CDR1 SGHTA and CDR2 FQGNSA. Losses at the gene ends were 5 bases for V and 6 bases for J; bases not matched to a gene: 8. This CDR3 is built from 14 residues. CDR3: CASSQGGGPKTQYF. CDR3 coding DNA: TGTGCCAGCAGCCAGGGCGGGGGGCCAAAGACCCAGTACTTC.

Worth noting for this clonotype: A much larger clone differs from this one at a single base, so this may be a read error. V usage is TRBV7-9 and J usage is TRBJ1-2; D remains ambiguous. The CDR3 spans 15 residues. The germline V gene has CDR1 SEHNR and CDR2 FQNEAQ (reference sequence). Trimming left V 1 base short and J 5 bases short, with 14 bases between. CDR3 region: CASSLEVPVVYGYTF. The CDR3 DNA sequence: TGTGCCAGCAGCTTAGAGGTCCCAGTGGTTTATGGCTACACCTTC.

The chain uses TRBV27 and TRBJ2-1, with TRBD1 matching over 8 bases. The CDR3 is made up of 13 amino acids. V lost 4 bases and J lost 15; bases outside the gene matches: 11. Germline V CDR1 and CDR2: MNHEY, SMNVEV (reference sequence). CDR3 protein: CASSSPPGTGLFF. The CDR3 region has the DNA TGTGCCAGCAGTTCCCCCCCCGGGACAGGCCTGTTCTTC.

This clonotype has a handful of counts. CDR3 amino acids: CASRRGQDSYNEQFF. CDR3 coding DNA: TGTGCCAGCAGGCGCGGACAGGACTCCTACAATGAGCAGTTCTTC. The chain couples TRBV21-1 to TRBJ2-1. TRBV21-1 is noted as a pseudogene. The CDR3 contains 15 residues.